Below, 5 T cell receptor beta chains from the same sample are listed, as sequenced in a study of blood T cell repertoires in COVID-19. Profiled with immunoSEQ multiplex PCR; TCRdb holds only in-frame clones, not every one. In the table there are more than 140,000 clones, approximately 82% of which are singletons. Sequencing used peripheral blood. The receptor set was obtained from a human donor in a cohort sampled during active COVID-19.

As to this clone: This may arise from a read error, as a much more abundant clone is one base away. This chain connects TRBV7-3 to TRBJ2-1; TRBD1 is a possible D gene (5 bases). Germline loops: CDR1 SGHTA, CDR2 FQGTGA. The CDR3 runs to 13 residues. V dropped 2 bases and J dropped 3 bases, with 5 bases sitting between them. CDR3 loop: CASSLDSYNEQFF. The CDR3 DNA sequence: TGTGCCAGCAGCTTAGACAGCTACAATGAGCAGTTCTTC.

The sample holds a few counts of this clone. The V call is TRBV27, the J call TRBJ2-7, with 7 bases lining up with TRBD2. The ends lost 3 bases at V and 1 base at J; junction bases unmatched: 6. The germline V gene has CDR1 MNHEY and CDR2 SMNVEV (reference sequence). The CDR3 has 15 amino acids. DNA for the CDR3: TGTGCCAGCAGTTTCACCCTGGGAGGGTCCTACGAGCAGTACTTC. It encodes CASSFTLGGSYEQYF.

V is TRBV18 and J is TRBJ2-1; 9 bases agree with TRBD2. The trim removed 2 bases at V and 10 bases at J, leaving 3 bases unmatched. Germline V lookup: CDR1 KGHSH, CDR2 LQKENI. This CDR3 region has 13 residues. This CDR3 is CASSPGLALEQFF. CDR3 in DNA: TGTGCCAGCTCACCAGGACTAGCGTTAGAGCAGTTCTTC.

The V call is TRBV18, the J call TRBJ1-1; no clear D gene. Germline CDR1 is KGHSH and CDR2 is LQKENI. The CDR3 length is 14 residues. V was clipped by 5 bases and J by 0 bases, with 10 bases between them. The CDR3 loop reads CASSAGYMNTEAFF. CDR3 in DNA: TGTGCCAGCTCAGCCGGGTACATGAACACTGAAGCTTTCTTT.

The chain couples TRBV5-1 to TRBJ1-2, with D tentatively TRBD1 (6 bases). Deletions cut 3 bases from V and 4 bases from J, with 10 bases between. This CDR3 has 13 amino acids. CDR1 is SGHRS and CDR2 is YFSETQ in the germline V gene. CDR3 coding DNA: TGCGCCAGCAGCTCAGGGGAACCCTATGGCTACACCTTC. The encoded protein is CASSSGEPYGYTF.